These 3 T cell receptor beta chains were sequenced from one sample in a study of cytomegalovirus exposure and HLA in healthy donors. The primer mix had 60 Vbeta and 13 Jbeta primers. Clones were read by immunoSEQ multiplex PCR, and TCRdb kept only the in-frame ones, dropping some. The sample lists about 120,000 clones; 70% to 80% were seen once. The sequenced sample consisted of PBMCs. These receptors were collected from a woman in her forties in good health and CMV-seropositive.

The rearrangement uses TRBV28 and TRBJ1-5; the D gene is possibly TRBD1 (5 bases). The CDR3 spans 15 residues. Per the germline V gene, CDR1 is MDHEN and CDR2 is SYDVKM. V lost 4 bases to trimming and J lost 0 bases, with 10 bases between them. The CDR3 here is CASSSRDGSNQPQHF. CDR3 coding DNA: TGTGCCAGCAGTTCGCGGGACGGTAGCAATCAGCCCCAGCATTTT.

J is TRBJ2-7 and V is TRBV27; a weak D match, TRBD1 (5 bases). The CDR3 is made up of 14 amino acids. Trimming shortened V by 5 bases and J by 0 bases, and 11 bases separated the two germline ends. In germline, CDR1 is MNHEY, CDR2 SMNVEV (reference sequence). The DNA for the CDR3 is TGTGCCAGCAGTACCCGACAGAGCTCCTACGAGCAGTACTTC. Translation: CASSTRQSSYEQYF.

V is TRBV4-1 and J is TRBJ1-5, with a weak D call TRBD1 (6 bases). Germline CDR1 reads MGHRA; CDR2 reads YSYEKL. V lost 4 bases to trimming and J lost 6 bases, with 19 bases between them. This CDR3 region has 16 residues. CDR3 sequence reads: CASSRLTGFGRQPQHF. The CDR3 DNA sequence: TGCGCCAGCAGCCGTTTAACAGGGTTCGGGCGTCAGCCCCAGCATTTT.